The present entry profiles one T cell receptor beta chain with its context. Its antigen is not yet known. No qualities accompany the bases; no much larger clone lies one base away. This sample is part of a study of human versus mouse CDR3 diversity and MHC coevolution (dated by TCRdb to between 2016 and 2019). Concerning the study at large: According to reports, the immunoSEQ assay can detect one in 200,000 T cells and keeps multiplex PCR amplification bias to a minimum. As a reference point for TCR selection on multiple MHC II alleles, the study used human naive CD4 T cell repertoires and compared them against human-TCR-locus transgenic mice that have a single MHC II. Valid reads per sample ranged from roughly 5.5 x 10^6 to 1.8 x 10^7 across mouse and human samples. Three healthy volunteer blood donors were included in the human cohort, with one aged 30 to 40, one aged 40 to 49 and one aged 60 to 70 at collection.

Naive CD4 T cells, defined as CD45RO-negative and CD62L-positive, were isolated from PBMCs by fluorescence-activated cell sorting. Each donor gave approximately 50 ml of fresh peripheral blood, from which PBMCs were isolated by Ficoll density centrifugation. Cells were sorted on a FACSAria III instrument, and every sample had a purity above 90%. The research as a whole found: The largest TCR beta repertoire, 1.5 million to 2 million clonotypes, was estimated by iCHAO1 for humans, a finding likely attributable to selection by multiple MHC II molecules. On average, humans had more CDR3 deletions and insertions than mice, indicating greater exonuclease and TdT activity. Because human T cells were selected on roughly six MHC II alleles, repertoire diversity in humans and mice was not considered directly comparable. Among all the groups compared, the lowest clonal inequality scores came from two of the three human donors.

The QIAGEN blood and tissue kit was used to extract genomic DNA from the sorted cells, and that DNA was then quantified on a NanoDrop 1000. TCR alpha and beta chains were deep sequenced and quantified on the immunoSEQ platform using multiplex PCR of genomic DNA. Concerning the study's data processing: IMGT gene and region definitions were used to annotate TCR sequences. Out-of-frame rearrangements were taken as a proxy for the preselection repertoire and were compared with in-frame clonotypes. To estimate repertoire size, the study used the iCHAO1 estimator that comes with the immunoSEQ platform. A Gini index based on the Lorenz curve was applied to in-frame amino acid clonotypes to measure clonal inequality. Shared clonotypes were counted with the intersect function of the R package tcR, and similarity was scored with the Jaccard index. Frequencies of V, J and V-J usage were subjected to principal component analysis with the R prcomp function, without normalization. Sourced from immuneACCESS, this table was stored by TCRdb with only in-frame sequences that have V and J called. A share of the clones is absent; for the studies checked, an unresolved V gene accounts for under half, and the remainder has no known explanation. The D gene and trimming were derived from the DNA, and the V and J assignments and clone size from that table. The sample data list about 80,000 clones, and 80% to 95% of these were observed just once. The top ten clones comprise around 1.5% of the sample.

CDR1 MNHEY and CDR2 SVGAGI were looked up in the germline V gene. V is trimmed back by 7 bases and J by 5 bases, and the junction contains 8 bases that no gene match accounts for. There are 14 amino acids in the CDR3, from cysteine to phenylalanine inclusive. Only CDR3 DNA is held: 42 bases, read in frame from base 1. The sequencing input was naive CD4+ T cells from blood. Explained via the paper, the cell subset or site label denotes: CD45RO-negative CD62L-positive naive CD4 T cells. This chain is built from TRBV6-5 and TRBJ1-2; 9 central bases correspond to TRBD1. The source is a person between 25 and 69 years old in good health. CDR3 protein: CASTRQGEWYGYTF. The nucleotide sequence reads as follows: TGTGCCAGCACCCGACAGGGGGAGTGGTATGGCTACACCTTC.